Following are 14 T cell receptor beta chains from one sample sequenced in a study of beta chain features in type 1 diabetes. The study reverse transcribed the entire isolated RNA, so it sequenced expressed TCRB transcripts. The repertoire was sequenced with immunoSEQ multiplex PCR; TCRdb's copy has only in-frame clones and lacks some. The table shows 250,000 to 350,000 clones, with about 15% occurring only once. Material: central memory CD4+ T cells from blood. These receptors were collected from a man aged 25-45 years in good health.

This chain joins TRBV6-6 and TRBJ2-5, with 8 bases matching TRBD1. The CDR3 consists of 15 residues. V dropped 7 bases and J dropped 2; count of bases not matched to a gene: 9. Germline V lookup: CDR1 MNHNY, CDR2 SVGAGI (reference sequence). The CDR3 DNA reads TGTGCCAGCAACGTTCAGGGGGCCGGTCAAGAGACCCAGTACTTC. This gives the protein CASNVQGAGQETQYF.

The V call is TRBV5-1, the J call TRBJ2-5; no clear D. The CDR3 has 15 residues. The V and J ends lost 0 bases and 3 bases respectively, with 12 bases between them. Germline loops: CDR1 SGHRS, CDR2 YFSETQ. CDR3 coding DNA: TGCGCCAGCAGCTTGGTAGGCAGCTCCAAAGAGACCCAGTACTTC. It translates to CASSLVGSSKETQYF.

The rearrangement links TRBV6-5 to TRBJ2-2; 8 bases match TRBD1. The germline V gene has CDR1 MNHEY and CDR2 SVGAGI. The CDR3 sequence is 15 residues long. The V and J ends lost 6 bases and 2 bases, in that order; junction bases with no gene match: 5. The CDR3 DNA follows: TGTGCCAGCAGGAGGGACAGGAGTAACACCGGGGAGCTGTTTTTT. Encoded protein: CASRRDRSNTGELFF.

V usage is TRBV11-3 and J usage is TRBJ2-1; 8 bases match TRBD1. V was pared by 5 bases and J by 0 bases, with 6 bases of the junction left unmatched. CDR3 length: 16 residues. The germline gives CDR1 SGHNT, CDR2 YENEEA. For the CDR3, the DNA is TGTGCCAGCAGCGCCAATACAGGGGGCTCCTACAATGAGCAGTTCTTC. It is translated as CASSANTGGSYNEQFF.

The chain has TRBV13 and TRBJ2-1; 9 nucleotides line up with TRBD2. The CDR3 consists of 16 residues. In germline, CDR1 is PRHDT, CDR2 FYEKMQ (reference sequence). The V and J ends lost 8 bases and 0 bases, in that order; junction bases with no gene match: 8. CDR3 sequence: CASLERGASSYNEQFF. The CDR3 DNA follows: TGTGCCAGCCTGGAGCGGGGGGCCAGCTCCTACAATGAGCAGTTCTTC.

This clone appeared a few times. The chain uses TRBV11-2 and TRBJ2-5; no firm D call. Germline lookup yields CDR1 SGHAT and CDR2 FQNNGV. The CDR3 length is 11 residues. The ends were cut back, 5 bases at V and 9 bases at J, with 10 bases in the middle. The CDR3 coding sequence is TGTGCCAGCAGCCCAGGTCCCTCCCAGTACTTC. Translated: CASSPGPSQYF. Combining the CDR3 with reference TRBV11-2 and TRBJ2-5 gives the whole variable domain EAGVAQSPRYKIIEKRQSVAFWCNPISGHATLYWYQQILGQGPKLLIQFQNNGVVDDSQLPKDRFSAERLKGVDSTLKIQPAKLEDSAVYLCASSPGPSQYFGPGTRLLVL.

The V call is TRBV27, the J call TRBJ1-6; 10 bases match TRBD1. The ends lost 2 bases at V and 7 bases at J; junction bases unmatched: 8. The germline V gene has CDR1 MNHEY and CDR2 SMNVEV (reference sequence). CDR3 length equals 17 residues. The CDR3 here is CASSLNRQGAGNSPLHF. The CDR3 region has the DNA TGTGCCAGCAGTTTAAACCGACAGGGGGCTGGGAATTCACCCCTCCACTTT.

V usage is TRBV6-5 and J usage is TRBJ2-2; TRBD1 or TRBD2 may be the D gene (6 bases each). V was trimmed by 3 bases and J by 7 bases, leaving 15 bases between them. The germline CDR1 and CDR2 sequences are MNHEY and SVGAGI. The CDR3 is made up of 15 amino acids. For the CDR3, the DNA is TGTGCCAGCAGTTATGGTAGGGGGGTCGGCGGGGAGCTGTTTTTT. Protein product: CASSYGRGVGGELFF.

The chain is built from TRBV28 and TRBJ1-3, with D perhaps matching TRBD1 (6 bases). The CDR3 is 16 residues long. V lost 6 bases and J lost 4, with 19 bases in between. Germline CDR1 reads MDHEN; CDR2 reads SYDVKM. The CDR3 sequence: CASSPGGGQPGNTIYF. In DNA, the CDR3 is TGTGCCAGCAGCCCTGGCGGAGGACAGCCCGGAAACACCATATATTTT.

This clone was found a few times. The J gene is TRBJ2-3, the V gene TRBV18, with D unclear. Trimming cost V 3 bases and J 6 bases, with 13 bases left between them. Germline V lookup: CDR1 KGHSH, CDR2 LQKENI. The CDR3 sequence is 14 residues long. CDR3 sequence (DNA): TGTGCCAGCTCACCCCAGACCTATCCCGATACGCAGTATTTT. It specifies CASSPQTYPDTQYF. Combining the CDR3 with reference TRBV18 and TRBJ2-3 gives the whole variable domain NAGVMQNPRHLVRRRGQEARLRCSPMKGHSHVYWYRQLPEEGLKFMVYLQKENIIDESGMPKERFSAEFPKEGPSILRIQQVVRGDSAAYFCASSPQTYPDTQYFGPGTRLTVL.

On this clone: A much larger clone sits a single nucleotide away, making a read error possible. The V call is TRBV10-3, the J call TRBJ1-1; D is ambiguous. Per germline, CDR1 ENHRY and CDR2 SYGVKD. The CDR3 loop spans 13 amino acids. V lost 7 bases and J lost 0, with 9 bases in between. The CDR3 DNA reads as TGTGCCATCACTGGAGAGATGAACACTGAAGCTTTCTTT. This encodes CAITGEMNTEAFF.

This clone was counted at least ten times. CDR3: CASSQAPGEAKNIQYF. The CDR3, as DNA: TGTGCCAGCAGCCAAGCTCCAGGGGAAGCCAAAAACATTCAGTACTTC. The chain recombines TRBV14 with TRBJ2-4, with D tentatively TRBD1 (6 bases). V lost 1 base and J 0 bases, leaving 10 bases between the germline ends. The CDR3 extends over 16 amino acids. Germline assignment: CDR1 SGHDN and CDR2 FVKESK.

About this clone: Other nucleotide sequences from this sample produce the same CDR3. The chain carries TRBV7-2 and TRBJ2-5; 8 nucleotides line up with TRBD1. The junction had 2 bases not matched to a gene; V was cut back by 4 bases and J by 1 base. Per the germline V gene, CDR1 is SGHTA and CDR2 is FQGNSA. CDR3 length equals 14 residues. CDR3 DNA sequence: TGTGCCAGCAGCTCACAGGGGGGCCAAGAGACCCAGTACTTC. Encoded protein: CASSSQGGQETQYF. The full variable domain, rest sourced from reference TRBV7-2 and TRBJ2-5, is GAGVSQSPSNKVTEKGKDVELRCDPISGHTALYWYRQSLGQGLEFLIYFQGNSAPDKSGLPSDRFSAERTGGSVSTLTIQRTQQEDSAVYLCASSSQGGQETQYFGPGTRLLVL.

The chain has TRBV7-2 and TRBJ1-2; possible D gene TRBD1, 5 bases. The germline CDR1 and CDR2 sequences are SGHTA and FQGNSA. The V and J ends lost 3 bases and 8 bases respectively, with 7 bases between them. CDR3 length: 11 residues. CDR3 in amino acids: CASSFRGGYTF. Here the CDR3 DNA reads TGTGCCAGCAGCTTTAGGGGAGGCTACACCTTC. The variable domain in full, with the rest retrieved from reference TRBV7-2 and TRBJ1-2, is GAGVSQSPSNKVTEKGKDVELRCDPISGHTALYWYRQSLGQGLEFLIYFQGNSAPDKSGLPSDRFSAERTGGSVSTLTIQRTQQEDSAVYLCASSFRGGYTFGSGTRLTVV.